This TCR beta chain was profiled in a study of multiple sclerosis patients with progressive multifocal leukoencephalopathy. Broader study findings: Lower normalized Shannon entropy suggested reduced TRB diversity in most PML patients.

V lost 8 bases and J 5 bases, leaving 18 bases between the germline ends. Per the germline V gene, CDR1 is WSHSY and CDR2 is SAAADI. The CDR3 extends over 14 amino acids. The assay was run at survey level. The repertoire was sequenced with immunoSEQ multiplex PCR; TCRdb's copy has only in-frame clones and lacks some. The sample includes 25,000 to 35,000 clones, 80% to 95% seen only once; the top ten take approximately 2%. Regarding time point: before natalizumab initiation. T0 blood was collected before the first natalizumab infusion. Concerning this clone itself: Its cognate antigen is unknown.

Sequenced input: PBMCs. This TCR came from a man aged 30-40 years with multiple sclerosis. The rearrangement uses TRBV10-2 and TRBJ2-5; the D gene is possibly TRBD1 (6 bases). This CDR3 reads CASALGARGETQYF. The CDR3 DNA follows: TGCGCCAGCGCCCTGGGGGCGCGAGGGGAGACCCAGTACTTC.